Sequencing of this TCR beta chain was carried out in a study of OX40 agonist ivuxolimab in advanced cancers. Study summary: While on treatment, patients had intravenous ivuxolimab at 0.01 to 10 mg/kg every 2 weeks.

The repertoire was sequenced with immunoSEQ multiplex PCR; TCRdb's copy has only in-frame clones and lacks some. In the table there are tens of thousands of clones, roughly 87% of which are singletons. V was trimmed by 3 bases and J by 1 base, leaving 1 base between them. CDR1 and CDR2 from the germline V gene are SGHNT and YYREEE (reference sequence). The length of the CDR3 is 11 residues. The sequence was obtained from an adult with an advanced solid tumor such as melanoma, head and neck, liver or kidney cancer. The chain carries TRBV5-4 and TRBJ2-5, with D unclear. The sequencing used CD4+ or CD8+ T cells sorted from blood, collected in a trial of the OX40 agonist ivuxolimab. CDR3 DNA sequence: TGTGCCAGCAGCTCCCAAGAGACCCAGTACTTC. This sequence encodes CASSSQETQYF.